This T cell receptor beta chain was sequenced in a study of T cells after yellow fever vaccination. The study's findings and limits: Weaker, the secondary response had a peak occurring faster, on day 5 versus 15. Clones that expanded after primary vaccination mostly reappeared after the booster (over 95% CD4, 88% CD8).

A note on this clonotype: The antigen is not known.

V gave up 5 bases and J gave up 6 bases, with 11 bases separating them. Germline V gene lookup returns CDR1 MNHEY and CDR2 SVGAGI. This CDR3 spans 13 amino acids. The authors made TCR cDNA by 5'RACE template switching, adding a universal primer site and UMIs. TCRdb reprocessed the 5' RACE reads via MiXCR and lists one record per CDR3 protein. The profile covers hundreds of thousands of distinct CDR3 sequences, with roughly 4.3% appearing a single time and approximately 23% taken by the ten largest. The source was PBMCs, collected 5 days after the yellow fever booster vaccination. The genes are TRBV6-5 and TRBJ1-5, with no clear D. The receptor comes from a man aged 18 to 30 who received the YFV17D yellow fever vaccine. In DNA, the CDR3 is TGTGCCAGCAGTGAAGTGGATCGTCAGCCCCAGCATTTT. Protein product: CASSEVDRQPQHF.